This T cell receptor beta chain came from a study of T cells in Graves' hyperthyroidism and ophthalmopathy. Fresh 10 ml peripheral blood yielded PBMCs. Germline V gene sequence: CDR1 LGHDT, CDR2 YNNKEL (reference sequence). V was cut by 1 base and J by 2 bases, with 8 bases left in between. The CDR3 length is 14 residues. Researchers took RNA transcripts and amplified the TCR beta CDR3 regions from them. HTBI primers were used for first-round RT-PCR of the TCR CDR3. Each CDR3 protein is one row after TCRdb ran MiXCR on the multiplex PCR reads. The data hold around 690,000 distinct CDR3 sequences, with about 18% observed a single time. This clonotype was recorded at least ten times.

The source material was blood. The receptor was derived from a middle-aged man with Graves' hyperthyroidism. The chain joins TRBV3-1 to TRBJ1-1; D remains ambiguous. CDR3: CASSQVAGNTEAFF. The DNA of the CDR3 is TGTGCCAGCAGCCAAGTTGCAGGAAACACTGAAGCTTTCTTT.